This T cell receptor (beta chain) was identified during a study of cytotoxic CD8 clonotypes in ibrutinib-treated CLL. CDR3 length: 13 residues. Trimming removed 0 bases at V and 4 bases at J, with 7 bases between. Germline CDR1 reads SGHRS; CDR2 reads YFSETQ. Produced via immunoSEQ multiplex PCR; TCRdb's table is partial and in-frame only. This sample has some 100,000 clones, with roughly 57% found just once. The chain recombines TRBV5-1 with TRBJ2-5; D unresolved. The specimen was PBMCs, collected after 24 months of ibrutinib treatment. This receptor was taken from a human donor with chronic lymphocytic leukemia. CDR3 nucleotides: TGCGCCAGCAGCTTGGTGGCAGTAGAGACCCAGTACTTC. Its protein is CASSLVAVETQYF.